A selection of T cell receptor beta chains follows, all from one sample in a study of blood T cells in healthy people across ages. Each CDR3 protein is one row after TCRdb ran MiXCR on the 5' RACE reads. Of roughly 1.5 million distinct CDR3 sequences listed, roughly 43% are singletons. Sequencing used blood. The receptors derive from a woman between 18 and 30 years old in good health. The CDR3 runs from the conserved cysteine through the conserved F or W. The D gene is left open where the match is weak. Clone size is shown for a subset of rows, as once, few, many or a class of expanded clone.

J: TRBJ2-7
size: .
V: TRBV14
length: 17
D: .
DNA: TGTGCCAGCAGCCAAGGAGGACGGGGCTCCAGCTCCTACGAGCAGTACTTC
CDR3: CASSQGGRGSSSYEQYF

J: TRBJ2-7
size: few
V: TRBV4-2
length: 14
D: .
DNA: TGTGCCAGCAGCCAAGATTCGGCTAGCGATGAGCAGTACTTC
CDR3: CASSQDSASDEQYF

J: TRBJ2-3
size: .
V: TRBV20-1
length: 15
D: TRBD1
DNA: TGCAGTGTTACGCCCCCCCGGACAGGGCCAGATACGCAGTATTTT
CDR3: CSVTPPRTGPDTQYF

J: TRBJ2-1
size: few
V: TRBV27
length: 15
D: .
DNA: TGTGCCAGCAGTTTTAGATGGCAGTCCTACAATGAGCAGTTCTTC
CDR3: CASSFRWQSYNEQFF

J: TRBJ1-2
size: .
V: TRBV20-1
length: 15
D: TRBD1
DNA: TGCAGTGCAGCCCATTTGGGACAGGGGGCAGGTGGCTACACCTTC
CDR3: CSAAHLGQGAGGYTF

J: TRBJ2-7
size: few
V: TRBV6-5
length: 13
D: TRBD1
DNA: TGTGCCAGCAGGCGGACAGGGTCCGACGAGCAGTACTTC
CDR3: CASRRTGSDEQYF

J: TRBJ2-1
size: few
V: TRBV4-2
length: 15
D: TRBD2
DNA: TGTGCCAGCAGCCAATACCTAGCGGGAGGCGATGAGCAGTTCTTC
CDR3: CASSQYLAGGDEQFF

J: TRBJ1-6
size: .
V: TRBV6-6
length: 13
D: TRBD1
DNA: TGTGCCATTGCCGGGACAGAGACCTCACCCCTCCACTTT
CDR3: CAIAGTETSPLHF

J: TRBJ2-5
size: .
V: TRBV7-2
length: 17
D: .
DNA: TGTGCCAGCAGCTTAGCGCGGGTCGGGAGAGCTCAAGAGACCCAGTACTTC
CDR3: CASSLARVGRAQETQYF

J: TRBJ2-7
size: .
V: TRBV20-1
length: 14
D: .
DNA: TGCAGTGCTAGAGACTTTACGGGGGCCTACGAGCAGTACTTC
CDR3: CSARDFTGAYEQYF

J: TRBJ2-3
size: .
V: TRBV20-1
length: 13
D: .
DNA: TGCAGTGCTAGTGTGAGGCCCACAGATACGCAGTATTTT
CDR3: CSASVRPTDTQYF

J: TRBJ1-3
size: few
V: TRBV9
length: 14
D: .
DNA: TGTGCCAGCAGTGCGAACAGTGCTGGAAACACCATATATTTT
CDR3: CASSANSAGNTIYF

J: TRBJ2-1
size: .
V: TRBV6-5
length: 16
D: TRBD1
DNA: TGTGCCAGCAGGCTCTCTCCGGGACAGGGCTCGAATGAGCAGTTCTTC
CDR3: CASRLSPGQGSNEQFF

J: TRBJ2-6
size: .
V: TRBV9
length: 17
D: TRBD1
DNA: TGTGCCAGCAGCGTAGACGCAGGGGGCTCTGGGGCCAACGTCCTGACTTTC
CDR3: CASSVDAGGSGANVLTF

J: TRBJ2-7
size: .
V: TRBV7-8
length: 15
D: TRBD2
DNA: TGTGCCAGCAGCCCCCGACGAGCGGGAGGGGCCGAGCAGTACTTC
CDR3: CASSPRRAGGAEQYF